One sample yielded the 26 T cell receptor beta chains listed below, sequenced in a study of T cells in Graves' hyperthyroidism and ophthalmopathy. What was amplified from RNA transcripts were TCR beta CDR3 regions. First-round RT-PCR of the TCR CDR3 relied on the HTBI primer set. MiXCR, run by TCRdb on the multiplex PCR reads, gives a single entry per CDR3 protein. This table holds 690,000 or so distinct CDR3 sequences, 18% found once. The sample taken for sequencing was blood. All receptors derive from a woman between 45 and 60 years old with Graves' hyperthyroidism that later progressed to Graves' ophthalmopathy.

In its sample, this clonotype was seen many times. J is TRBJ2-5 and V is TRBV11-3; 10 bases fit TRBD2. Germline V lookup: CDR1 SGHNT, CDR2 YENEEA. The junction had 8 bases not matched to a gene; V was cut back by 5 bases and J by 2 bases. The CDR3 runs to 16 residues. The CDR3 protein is CASSPRVAGGQETQYF. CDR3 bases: TGTGCCAGCAGCCCGCGGGTAGCGGGGGGACAAGAGACCCAGTACTTC.

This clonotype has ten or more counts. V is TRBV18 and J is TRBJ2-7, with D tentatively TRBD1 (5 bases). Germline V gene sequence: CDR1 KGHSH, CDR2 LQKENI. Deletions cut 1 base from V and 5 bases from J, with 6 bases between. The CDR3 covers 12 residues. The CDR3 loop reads CASSPLGDEQYF. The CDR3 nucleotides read TGTGCCAGCTCACCACTAGGGGACGAGCAGTACTTC.

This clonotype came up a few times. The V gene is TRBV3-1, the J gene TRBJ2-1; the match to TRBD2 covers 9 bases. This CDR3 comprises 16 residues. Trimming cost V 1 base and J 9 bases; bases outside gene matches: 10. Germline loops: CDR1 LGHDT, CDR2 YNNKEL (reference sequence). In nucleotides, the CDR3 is TGTGCCAGCAGCCAAGGTCCGGCGGGGGGGCCCGGTGAGCAGTTCTTC. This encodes CASSQGPAGGPGEQFF.

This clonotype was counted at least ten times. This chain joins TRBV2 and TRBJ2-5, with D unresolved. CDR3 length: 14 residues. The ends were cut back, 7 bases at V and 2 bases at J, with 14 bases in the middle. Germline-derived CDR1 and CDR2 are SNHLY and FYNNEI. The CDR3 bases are TGTGCCAGCAAACGGGCTCCGAATCAAGAGACCCAGTACTTC. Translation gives CASKRAPNQETQYF.

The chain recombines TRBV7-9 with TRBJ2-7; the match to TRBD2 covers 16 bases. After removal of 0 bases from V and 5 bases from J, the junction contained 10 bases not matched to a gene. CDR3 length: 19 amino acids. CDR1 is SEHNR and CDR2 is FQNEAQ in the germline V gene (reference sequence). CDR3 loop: CASSLAAGTSGGARDEQYF. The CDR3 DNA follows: TGTGCCAGCAGCTTAGCCGCCGGGACTAGCGGGGGGGCCCGGGACGAGCAGTACTTC.

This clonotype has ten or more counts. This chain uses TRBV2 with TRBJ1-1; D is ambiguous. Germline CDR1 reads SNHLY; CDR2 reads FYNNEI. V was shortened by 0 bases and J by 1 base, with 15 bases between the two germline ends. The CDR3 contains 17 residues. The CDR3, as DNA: TGTGCCAGCAGTGAAGCAGATAGGGCCAGAGGGAACACTGAAGCTTTCTTT. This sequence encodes CASSEADRARGNTEAFF.

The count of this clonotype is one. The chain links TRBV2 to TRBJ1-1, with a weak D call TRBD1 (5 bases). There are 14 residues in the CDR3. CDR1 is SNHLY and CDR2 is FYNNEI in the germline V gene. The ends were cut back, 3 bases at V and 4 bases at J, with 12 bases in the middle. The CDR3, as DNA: TGTGCCAGCAGTGAGGACGGGGCGGCCACTGAAGCTTTCTTT. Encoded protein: CASSEDGAATEAFF.

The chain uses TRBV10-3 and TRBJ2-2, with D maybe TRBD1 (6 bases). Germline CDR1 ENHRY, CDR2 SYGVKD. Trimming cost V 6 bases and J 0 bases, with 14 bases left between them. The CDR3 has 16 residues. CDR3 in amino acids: CAISPTGMTNTGELFF. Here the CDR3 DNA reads TGTGCCATCAGCCCGACAGGAATGACGAACACCGGGGAGCTGTTTTTT.

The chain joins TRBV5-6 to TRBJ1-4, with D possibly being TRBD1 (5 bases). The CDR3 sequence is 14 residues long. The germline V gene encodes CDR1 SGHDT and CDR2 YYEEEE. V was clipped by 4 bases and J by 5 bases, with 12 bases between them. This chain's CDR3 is CASSTAGWNEKLFF. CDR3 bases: TGTGCCAGCAGCACGGCAGGGTGGAATGAAAAACTGTTTTTT.

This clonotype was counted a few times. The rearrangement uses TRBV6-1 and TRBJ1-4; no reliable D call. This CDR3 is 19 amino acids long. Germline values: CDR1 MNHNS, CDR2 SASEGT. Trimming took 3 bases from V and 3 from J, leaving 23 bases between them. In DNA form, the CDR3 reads TGTGCCAGCAGTGAGACGGGCTTTGCGGGATTTGACCCTAATGAAAAACTGTTTTTT. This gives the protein CASSETGFAGFDPNEKLFF.

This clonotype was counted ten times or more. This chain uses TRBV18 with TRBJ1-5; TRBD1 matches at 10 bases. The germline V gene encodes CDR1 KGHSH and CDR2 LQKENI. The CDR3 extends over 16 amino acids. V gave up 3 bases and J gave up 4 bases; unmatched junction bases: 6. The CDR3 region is CASSPGDRGGNQPQHF. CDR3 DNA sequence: TGTGCCAGCTCACCCGGGGACAGGGGAGGAAATCAGCCCCAGCATTTT.

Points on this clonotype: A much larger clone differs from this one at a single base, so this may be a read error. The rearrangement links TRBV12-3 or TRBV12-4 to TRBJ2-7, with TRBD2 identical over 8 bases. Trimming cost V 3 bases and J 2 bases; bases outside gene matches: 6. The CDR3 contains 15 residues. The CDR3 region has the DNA TGTGCCAGCAGTTTTACCGAGCGGGGGACCTACGAGCAGTACTTC. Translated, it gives CASSFTERGTYEQYF.

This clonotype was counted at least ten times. In nucleotides, the CDR3 is TGTGCCAGCAGCTTAGATCTCGGGACATCTACCTACGAGCAGTACTTC. As protein: CASSLDLGTSTYEQYF. This sequence joins TRBV11-2 and TRBJ2-7, with D possibly TRBD1 on 6 matching bases. The CDR3 consists of 16 residues. The germline V gene encodes CDR1 SGHAT and CDR2 FQNNGV. V was cut by 0 bases and J by 2 bases, with 14 bases left in between.

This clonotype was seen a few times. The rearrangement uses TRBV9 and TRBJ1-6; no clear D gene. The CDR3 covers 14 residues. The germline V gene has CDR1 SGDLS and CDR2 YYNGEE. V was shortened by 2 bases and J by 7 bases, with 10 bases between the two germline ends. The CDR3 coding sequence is TGTGCCAGCAGCGTTACGTCGGAGAATTCACCCCTCCACTTT. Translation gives CASSVTSENSPLHF.

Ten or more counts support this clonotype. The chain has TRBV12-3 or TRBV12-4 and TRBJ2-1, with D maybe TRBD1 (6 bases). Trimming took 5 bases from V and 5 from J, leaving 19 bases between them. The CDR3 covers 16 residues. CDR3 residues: CASSHPARTEDNEQFF. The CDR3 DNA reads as TGTGCCAGCAGTCACCCAGCCCGGACAGAGGACAATGAGCAGTTCTTC.

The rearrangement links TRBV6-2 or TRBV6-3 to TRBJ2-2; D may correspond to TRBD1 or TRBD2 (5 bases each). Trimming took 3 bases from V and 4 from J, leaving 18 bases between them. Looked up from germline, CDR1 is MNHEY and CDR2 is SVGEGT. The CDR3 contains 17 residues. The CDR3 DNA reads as TGTGCCAGCAGTTATGGGACCCCACTTAGGGGCACCGGGGAGCTGTTTTTT. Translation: CASSYGTPLRGTGELFF.

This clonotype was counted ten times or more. Here the CDR3 DNA reads TGTGCCAGCAGCTCGGCACCCGGGGGACAGGGTTTTCATTCACCCCTCCACTTT. Its translation is CASSSAPGGQGFHSPLHF. The V call is TRBV7-8, the J call TRBJ1-6; 9 nucleotides match TRBD1. Germline CDR1 reads SGHVS; CDR2 reads FQNEAQ. The CDR3 has 18 amino acids. V shed 4 bases, J shed 8 bases, and the junction held 15 bases outside the gene matches. The full variable domain, with the rest looked up from reference TRBV7-8 and TRBJ1-6, is GAGVSQSPRYKVAKRGQDVALRCDPISGHVSLFWYQQALGQGPEFLTYFQNEAQLDKSGLPSDRFFAERPEGSVSTLKIQRTQQEDSAVYLCASSSAPGGQGFHSPLHFGNGTRLTVT.

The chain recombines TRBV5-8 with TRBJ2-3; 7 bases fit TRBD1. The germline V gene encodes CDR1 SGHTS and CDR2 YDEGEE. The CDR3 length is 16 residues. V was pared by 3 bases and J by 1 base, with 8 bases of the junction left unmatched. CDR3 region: CASSWATGRGTDTQYF. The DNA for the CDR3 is TGTGCCAGCAGCTGGGCGACAGGGCGAGGCACAGATACGCAGTATTTT.

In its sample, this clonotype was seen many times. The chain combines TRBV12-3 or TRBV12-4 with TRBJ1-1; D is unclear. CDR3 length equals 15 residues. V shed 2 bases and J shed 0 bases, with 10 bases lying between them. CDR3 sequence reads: CASSLFTYMNTEAFF. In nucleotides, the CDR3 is TGTGCCAGCAGTTTATTCACATACATGAACACTGAAGCTTTCTTT.

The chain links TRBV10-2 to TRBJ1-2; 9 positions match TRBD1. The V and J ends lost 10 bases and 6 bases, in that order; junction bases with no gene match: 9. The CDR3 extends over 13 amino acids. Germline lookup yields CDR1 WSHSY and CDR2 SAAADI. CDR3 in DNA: TGCGCCACCAGATCGACAGGGGGAGATGGCTACACCTTC. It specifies CATRSTGGDGYTF.

The CDR3 sequence is CASSPAMGNLNQPQHF. CDR3 DNA sequence: TGTGCCAGCAGCCCCGCGATGGGAAACCTGAATCAGCCCCAGCATTTT. The chain joins TRBV7-2 to TRBJ1-5, with D hard to call. The ends were cut back, 5 bases at V and 4 bases at J, with 18 bases in the middle. In germline, CDR1 is SGHTA, CDR2 FQGNSA. The CDR3 spans 16 residues.

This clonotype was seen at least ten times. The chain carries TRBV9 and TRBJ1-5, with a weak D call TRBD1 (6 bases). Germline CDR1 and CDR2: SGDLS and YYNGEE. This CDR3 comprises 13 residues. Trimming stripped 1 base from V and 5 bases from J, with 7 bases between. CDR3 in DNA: TGTGCCAGCAGCGTAAGGGGGGATCAGCCCCAGCATTTT. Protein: CASSVRGDQPQHF.

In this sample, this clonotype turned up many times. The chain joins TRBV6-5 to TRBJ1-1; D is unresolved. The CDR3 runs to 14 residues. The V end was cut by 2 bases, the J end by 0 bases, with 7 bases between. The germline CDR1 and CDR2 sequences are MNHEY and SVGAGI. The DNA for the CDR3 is TGTGCCAGCAGTTACAGGAACTTGAACACTGAAGCTTTCTTT. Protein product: CASSYRNLNTEAFF.

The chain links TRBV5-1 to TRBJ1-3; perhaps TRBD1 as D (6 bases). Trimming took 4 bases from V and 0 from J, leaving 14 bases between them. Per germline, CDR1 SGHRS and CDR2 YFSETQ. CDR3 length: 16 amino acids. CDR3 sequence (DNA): TGCGCCAGCAGCCTGAACAGGGCAAGCTCTGGAAACACCATATATTTT. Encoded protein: CASSLNRASSGNTIYF.

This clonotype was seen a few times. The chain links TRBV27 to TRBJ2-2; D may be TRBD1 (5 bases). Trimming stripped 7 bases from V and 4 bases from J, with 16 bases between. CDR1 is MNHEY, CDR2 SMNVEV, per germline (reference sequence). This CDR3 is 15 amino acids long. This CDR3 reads CASTLGRVGTGELFF. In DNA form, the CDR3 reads TGTGCCAGCACCCTGGGCAGGGTCGGCACCGGGGAGCTGTTTTTT.

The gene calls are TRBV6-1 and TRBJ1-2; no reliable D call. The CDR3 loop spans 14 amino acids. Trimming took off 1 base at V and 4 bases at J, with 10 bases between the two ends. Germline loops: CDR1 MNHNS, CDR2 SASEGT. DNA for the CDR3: TGTGCCAGCAGTGAAGTCGGAAATCTCTATGGCTACACCTTC. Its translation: CASSEVGNLYGYTF.